This T cell receptor beta chain was profiled in a study of T-cell reconstitution after alpha-beta-depleted transplantation in children. Regarding this clonotype: As yet, its antigen is unknown.

TCRbeta library preparation incorporated unique molecular identifiers. TCRdb reanalysed the PCR reads using MiXCR and keeps one entry per CDR3 protein. Here the sample spans over 200,000 distinct CDR3 sequences, under 20% being singletons. Study outcomes and limitations: About two months after transplant, alpha-beta T cells reportedly came from several hundred expanded graft clones.

Looked up from germline, CDR1 is MNHEY and CDR2 is SMNVEV (reference sequence). J lost 6 bases, V lost 8 bases, and 8 bases had no gene match. The CDR3 is 14 amino acids. The source is a male patient between 2 and 10 years old who had a stem cell transplant for acute lymphoblastic leukemia, so the T cells may come from the graft donor. This sequence joins TRBV27 and TRBJ2-1; 9 bases are shared with TRBD2. Sequencing used PBMCs, mostly from graft donor cells, obtained 360 days after TCRalphabeta/CD19-depleted stem cell transplant. This CDR3 is CASGRPAGGNEQFF. CDR3 DNA: TGTGCCAGCGGACGGCCAGCGGGAGGCAATGAGCAGTTCTTC.